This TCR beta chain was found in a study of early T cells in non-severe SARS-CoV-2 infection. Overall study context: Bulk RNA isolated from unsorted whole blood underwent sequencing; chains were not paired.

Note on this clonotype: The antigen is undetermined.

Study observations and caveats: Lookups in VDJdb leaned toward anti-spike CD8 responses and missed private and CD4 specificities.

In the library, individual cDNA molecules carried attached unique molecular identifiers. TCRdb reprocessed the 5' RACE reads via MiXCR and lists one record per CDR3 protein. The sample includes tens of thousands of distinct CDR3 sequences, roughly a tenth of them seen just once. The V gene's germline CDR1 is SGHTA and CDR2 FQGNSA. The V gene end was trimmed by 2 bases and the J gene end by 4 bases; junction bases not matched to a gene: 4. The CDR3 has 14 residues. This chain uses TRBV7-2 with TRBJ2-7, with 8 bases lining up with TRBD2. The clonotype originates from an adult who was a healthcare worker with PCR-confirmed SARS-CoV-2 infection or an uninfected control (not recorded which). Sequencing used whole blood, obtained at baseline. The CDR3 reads CASSLSGGLYEQYF. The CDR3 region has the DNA TGTGCCAGCAGCTTAAGCGGGGGATTGTACGAGCAGTACTTC.